A selection of T cell receptor beta chains follows, all from one sample in a study of human T cells and chemical hapten exposure. TCRdb ran MiXCR on the RACE reads and lists one entry per CDR3 protein. The repertoire holds around 150,000 distinct CDR3 sequences, about 30% seen once, with approximately 2.3% in the top ten. The material sequenced was whole blood, taken in connection with sensitization to the hapten diphenylcyclopropenone (DPC). Source of these receptors: a young woman with alopecia areata. Some clones in this sample may be carry-over from other donors' samples. Each CDR3 is given with its conserved first and last residue. A D gene is named only where the DNA matches it firmly. Some rows mark clone size as missing; the rest say once, few, many or name a class of expanded clone.

D	J	V	length	size	DNA	CDR3
-	TRBJ2-3	TRBV20-1	13	-	TGCAGTGCTAGTCACGGAAGCACAGATACGCAGTATTTT	CSASHGSTDTQYF
TRBD1	TRBJ1-1	TRBV29-1	10	-	TGCAGCTCTCAGGACAGGGAAGCTTTCTTT	CSSQDREAFF
TRBD2	TRBJ2-3	TRBV6-4	15	-	TGTGCCAGGATGGGACTAGCGGGAGAGGGAGATACGCAGTATTTT	CARMGLAGEGDTQYF
-	TRBJ2-3	TRBV20-1	15	-	TGCAGTGCTAGTTCCCCGTCCCGGGAATACGATACGCAGTATTTT	CSASSPSREYDTQYF
-	TRBJ2-5	TRBV4-2	13	-	TGTGCCAGCAGCCAAGATTTCTTGAAGACCCAGTACTTC	CASSQDFLKTQYF
TRBD2	TRBJ2-5	TRBV29-1	16	-	TGCAGCGCCCCTAGCCGCCGGGCGGGAGATTTAGAGACCCAGTACTTC	CSAPSRRAGDLETQYF
-	TRBJ2-3	TRBV20-1	15	-	TGCAGTGCTAGAATCCCGGGAGTAAGGACAGATACGCAGTATTTT	CSARIPGVRTDTQYF
-	TRBJ1-5	TRBV29-1	12	-	TGCAGCGTCAGTATGCGCAATCAGCCCCAGCATTTT	CSVSMRNQPQHF
TRBD2	TRBJ2-2	TRBV9	16	few	TGTGCCAGCAGCTCCTTAGCGGGAGCGAACACCGGGGAGCTGTTTTTT	CASSSLAGANTGELFF
-	TRBJ2-1	TRBV9	17	few	TGTGCCAGCAGCTATAGCCGCAGGGGGGCGACGCACAATGAGCAGTTCTTC	CASSYSRRGATHNEQFF
-	TRBJ2-5	TRBV29-1	12	few	TGCAGCGTTAATAAGGGGGAAGAGACCCAGTACTTC	CSVNKGEETQYF
-	TRBJ2-7	TRBV10-3	13	-	TGTGCCATCAGGGAGGGGGCAGGTTACGAGCAGTACTTC	CAIREGAGYEQYF
-	TRBJ1-5	TRBV10-2	13	few	TGCGCCAGCAGTGAAACAGGCAATCAGCCCCAGCATTTT	CASSETGNQPQHF
-	TRBJ1-1	TRBV18	12	-	TGTGCCAGCTCACCAGGGAGCACTGAAGCTTTCTTT	CASSPGSTEAFF
-	TRBJ1-1	TRBV28	14	few	TGTGCCAGCAGTTTTCCCCCAAGGAACACTGAAGCTTTCTTT	CASSFPPRNTEAFF
-	TRBJ1-2	TRBV2	13	-	TGTGCCAGCAGTGAGTCGAGATACTATGGCTACACCTTC	CASSESRYYGYTF
-	TRBJ1-2	TRBV28	11	-	TGTGCCAGCAGTTTACTGACAGGTCACACCTTC	CASSLLTGHTF
-	TRBJ1-1	TRBV18	15	-	TGTGCCAGCTCACCCGGAAGGGTTATGAACACTGAAGCTTTCTTT	CASSPGRVMNTEAFF
-	TRBJ2-1	TRBV19	18	-	TGTGCCAGTACCGGGACAGGGGCCAGCGGGAGGGTCTACAATGAGCAGTTCTTC	CASTGTGASGRVYNEQFF
-	TRBJ1-2	TRBV5-1	11	-	TGCGCCAGCAGCTTTGGCAGGTCGTACACCTTC	CASSFGRSYTF
-	TRBJ2-3	TRBV29-1	11	-	TGCAGCGATGGGGGGTTGGATACGCAGTATTTT	CSDGGLDTQYF
TRBD1	TRBJ2-7	TRBV12-3/TRBV12-4	14	-	TGTGCCAGCAGGGGGACAGGTAGTTCCTACGAGCAGTACTTC	CASRGTGSSYEQYF
-	TRBJ2-1	TRBV5-1	15	-	TGCGCCAGCAGCTTGGGGGGCGTAATAGTGAATGAGCAGTTCTTC	CASSLGGVIVNEQFF
TRBD1	TRBJ1-5	TRBV20-1	13	-	TGCAGTGCTTTCGGACAGGCCAATCAGCCCCAGCATTTT	CSAFGQANQPQHF
-	TRBJ1-5	TRBV4-3	17	-	TGCGCCAGCAGCCCTGAAGCTGCGAGGGGCGATCAGCGGCCCCAGCATTTT	CASSPEAARGDQRPQHF
-	TRBJ1-2	TRBV20-1	15	few	TGCAGTGCTAGAGATATAAACTGGCCTAACTATGGCTACACCTTC	CSARDINWPNYGYTF
TRBD1	TRBJ1-1	TRBV5-4	15	few	TGTGCCAGCAGCTCGACGCACAGGGGTGTATCTGAAGCTTTCTTT	CASSSTHRGVSEAFF
TRBD1	TRBJ2-2	TRBV12-3/TRBV12-4	15	few	TGTGCCAGCAGTTTAAGCCCCACAGGGGCCGGGGAGCTGTTTTTT	CASSLSPTGAGELFF
TRBD1	TRBJ2-1	TRBV20-1	13	-	TGCAGTGGCGACAGGGTAAGGAAAAATGAGCAGTTCTTC	CSGDRVRKNEQFF